This entry concerns a single T cell receptor (beta chain). The antigen remains unidentified. The data are from a study of T cell responses to AZD1222 COVID-19 vaccine. Whole-study findings and limits: Baseline seropositivity characterized only a handful of AZD1222 recipients. Mostly white British, mostly female donors; authors suggested clonal diversity may be underestimated. Repertoire sampling occurred only after the peak T cell response.

Second-dose timings of about 4 or about 12 weeks were pooled. The germline gives CDR1 SQVTM, CDR2 ANQGSEA. CDR3 length: 13 residues. V was clipped by 3 bases and J by 4 bases, with 11 bases between them. Libraries were prepared by immunoSEQ multiplex PCR; TCRdb keeps only in-frame clonotypes and omits some of them. The sample lists roughly 120,000 clones; around 90% were seen once. The sample in question was peripheral blood, obtained 28 days after the second AZD1222 dose. The origin of this receptor is an adult who received the AZD1222 COVID-19 vaccine. This chain links TRBV29-1 with TRBJ2-3, with D perhaps TRBD1 or TRBD2 (6 bases each). DNA of the CDR3: TGCAGCGTTGACAGAGGGGGGCCAGATACGCAGTATTTT. Protein product: CSVDRGGPDTQYF.